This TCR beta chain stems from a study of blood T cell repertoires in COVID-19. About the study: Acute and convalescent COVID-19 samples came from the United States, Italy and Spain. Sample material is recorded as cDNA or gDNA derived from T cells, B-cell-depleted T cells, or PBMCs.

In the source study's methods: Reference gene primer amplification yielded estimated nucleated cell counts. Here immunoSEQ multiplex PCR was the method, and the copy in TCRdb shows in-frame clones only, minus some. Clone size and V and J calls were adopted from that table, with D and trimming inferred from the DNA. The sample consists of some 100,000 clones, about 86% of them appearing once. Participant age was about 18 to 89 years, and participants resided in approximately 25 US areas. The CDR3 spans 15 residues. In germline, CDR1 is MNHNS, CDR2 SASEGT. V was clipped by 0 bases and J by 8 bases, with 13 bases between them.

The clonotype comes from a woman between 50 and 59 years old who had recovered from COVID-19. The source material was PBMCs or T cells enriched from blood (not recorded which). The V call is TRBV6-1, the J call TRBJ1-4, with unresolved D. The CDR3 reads CASSEAKPTREKLFF. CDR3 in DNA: TGTGCCAGCAGTGAAGCGAAGCCTACTAGGGAAAAACTGTTTTTT.